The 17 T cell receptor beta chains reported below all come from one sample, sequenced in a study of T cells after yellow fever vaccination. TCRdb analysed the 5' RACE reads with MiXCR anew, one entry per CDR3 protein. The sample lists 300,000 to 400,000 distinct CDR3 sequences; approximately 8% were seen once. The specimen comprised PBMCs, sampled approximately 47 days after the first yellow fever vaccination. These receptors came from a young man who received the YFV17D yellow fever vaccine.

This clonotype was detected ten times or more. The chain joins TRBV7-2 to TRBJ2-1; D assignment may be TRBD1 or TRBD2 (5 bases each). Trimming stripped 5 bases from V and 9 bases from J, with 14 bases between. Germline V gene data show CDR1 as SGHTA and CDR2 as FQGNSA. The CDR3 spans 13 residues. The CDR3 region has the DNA TGTGCCAGCAGCCAAAGTAGGGACGGTGAGCAGTTCTTC. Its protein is CASSQSRDGEQFF.

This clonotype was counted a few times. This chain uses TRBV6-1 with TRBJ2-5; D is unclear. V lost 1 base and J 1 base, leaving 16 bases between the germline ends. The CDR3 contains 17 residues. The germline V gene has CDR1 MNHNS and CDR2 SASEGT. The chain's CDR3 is CASSEGALGWPQETQYF. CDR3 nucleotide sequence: TGTGCCAGCAGTGAAGGGGCGCTGGGTTGGCCCCAAGAGACCCAGTACTTC.

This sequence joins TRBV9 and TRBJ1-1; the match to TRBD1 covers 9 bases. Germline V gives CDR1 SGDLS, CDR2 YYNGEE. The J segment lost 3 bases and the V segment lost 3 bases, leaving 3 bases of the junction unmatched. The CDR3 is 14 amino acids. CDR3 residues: CASSEGQGYTEAFF. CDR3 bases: TGTGCCAGCAGCGAAGGACAGGGGTACACTGAAGCTTTCTTT.

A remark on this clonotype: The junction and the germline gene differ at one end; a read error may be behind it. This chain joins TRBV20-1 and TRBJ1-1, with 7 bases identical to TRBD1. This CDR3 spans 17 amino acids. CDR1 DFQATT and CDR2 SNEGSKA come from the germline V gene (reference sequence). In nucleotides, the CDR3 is TGCTGTGCTAGAGATCTCCTTCTACAGGGGCCGTGGACTGAAGCTTTCTTT. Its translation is CCARDLLLQGPWTEAFF.

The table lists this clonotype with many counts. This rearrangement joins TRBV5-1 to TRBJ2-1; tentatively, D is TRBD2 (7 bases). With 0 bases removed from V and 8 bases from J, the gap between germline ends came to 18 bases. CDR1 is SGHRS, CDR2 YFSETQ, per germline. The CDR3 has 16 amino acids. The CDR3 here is CASSLEQRGGGDEQFF. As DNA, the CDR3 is TGCGCCAGCAGCTTGGAACAAAGGGGGGGGGGCGATGAGCAGTTCTTC.

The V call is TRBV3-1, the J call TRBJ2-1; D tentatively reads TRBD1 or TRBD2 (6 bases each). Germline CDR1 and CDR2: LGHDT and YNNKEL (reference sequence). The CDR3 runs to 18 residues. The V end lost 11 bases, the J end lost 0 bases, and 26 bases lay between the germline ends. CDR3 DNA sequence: TGTGCCTCCACCAAAAGAGGGGGGCATACGAGCTCCTACAATGAGCAGTTCTTC. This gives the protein CASTKRGGHTSSYNEQFF.

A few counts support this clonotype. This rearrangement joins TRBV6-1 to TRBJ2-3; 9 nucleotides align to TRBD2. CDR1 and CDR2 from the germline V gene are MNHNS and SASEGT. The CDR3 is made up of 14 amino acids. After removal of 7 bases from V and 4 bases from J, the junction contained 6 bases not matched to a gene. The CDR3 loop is CASKEAGGPDTQYF. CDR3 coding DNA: TGTGCCAGCAAAGAAGCGGGGGGCCCAGATACGCAGTATTTT.

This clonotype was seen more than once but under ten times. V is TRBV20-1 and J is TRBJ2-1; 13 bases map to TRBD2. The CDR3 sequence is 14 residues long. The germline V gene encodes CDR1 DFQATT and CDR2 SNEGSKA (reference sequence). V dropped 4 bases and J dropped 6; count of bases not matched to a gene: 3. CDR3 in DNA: TGCAGTGCTATGGGACTAGCGGGGACCAATGAGCAGTTCTTC. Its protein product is CSAMGLAGTNEQFF.

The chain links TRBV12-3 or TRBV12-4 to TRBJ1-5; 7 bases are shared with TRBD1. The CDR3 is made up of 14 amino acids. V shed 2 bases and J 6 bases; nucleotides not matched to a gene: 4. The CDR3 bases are TGTGCCAGCAGTTTACAGGGGGTTAGTCAGCCCCAGCATTTT. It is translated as CASSLQGVSQPQHF.

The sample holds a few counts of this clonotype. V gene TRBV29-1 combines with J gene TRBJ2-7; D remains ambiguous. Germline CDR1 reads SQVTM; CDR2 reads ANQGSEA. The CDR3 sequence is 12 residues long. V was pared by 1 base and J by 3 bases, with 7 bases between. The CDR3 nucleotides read TGCAGCGTTGAAGCCTCGGGCTACGAGCAGTACGTC. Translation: CSVEASGYEQYV.

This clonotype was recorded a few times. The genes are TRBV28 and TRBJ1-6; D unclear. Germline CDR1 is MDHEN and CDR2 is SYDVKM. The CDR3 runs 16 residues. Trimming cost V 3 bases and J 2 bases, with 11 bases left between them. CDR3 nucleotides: TGTGCCAGCAGTTTGGTCGCGGGAACCTATAATTCACCCCTCCACTTT. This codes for CASSLVAGTYNSPLHF.

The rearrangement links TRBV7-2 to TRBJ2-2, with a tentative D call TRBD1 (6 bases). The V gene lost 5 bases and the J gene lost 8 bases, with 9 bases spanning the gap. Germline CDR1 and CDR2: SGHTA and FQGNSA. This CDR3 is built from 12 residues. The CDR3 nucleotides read TGTGCCAGCAGCACCAGGGGTGGGGAGCTGTTTTTT. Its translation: CASSTRGGELFF.

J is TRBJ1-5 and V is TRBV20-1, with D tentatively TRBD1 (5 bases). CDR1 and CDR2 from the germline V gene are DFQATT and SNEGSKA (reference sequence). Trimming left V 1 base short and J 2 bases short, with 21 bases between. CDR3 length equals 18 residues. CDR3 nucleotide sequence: TGCAGTGCTAGAGTAGGAGTGAGGAGGGGCGGTGGCAATCAGCCCCAGCATTTT. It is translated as CSARVGVRRGGGNQPQHF.

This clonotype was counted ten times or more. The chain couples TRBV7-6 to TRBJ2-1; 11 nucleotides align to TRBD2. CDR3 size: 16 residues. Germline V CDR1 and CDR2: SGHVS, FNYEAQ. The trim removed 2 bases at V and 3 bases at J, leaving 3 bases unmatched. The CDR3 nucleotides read TGTGCCAGCAGCTTACTTAGCGGGGGGGGCTACAATGAGCAGTTCTTC. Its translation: CASSLLSGGGYNEQFF. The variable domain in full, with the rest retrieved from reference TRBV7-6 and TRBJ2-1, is GAGVSQSPRYKVTKRGQDVALRCDPISGHVSLYWYRQALGQGPEFLTYFNYEAQQDKSGLPNDRFSAERPEGSISTLTIQRTEQRDSAMYRCASSLLSGGGYNEQFFGPGTRLTVL.

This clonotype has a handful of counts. CDR3: CSVRLSRETQYF. CDR3 DNA sequence: TGCAGCGTTAGACTCTCGCGAGAGACCCAGTACTTC. The rearrangement joins TRBV29-1 to TRBJ2-5; D gene uncertain. The CDR3 is made up of 12 amino acids. Trimming shortened V by 5 bases and J by 4 bases, and 11 bases separated the two germline ends. The germline gives CDR1 SQVTM, CDR2 ANQGSEA.

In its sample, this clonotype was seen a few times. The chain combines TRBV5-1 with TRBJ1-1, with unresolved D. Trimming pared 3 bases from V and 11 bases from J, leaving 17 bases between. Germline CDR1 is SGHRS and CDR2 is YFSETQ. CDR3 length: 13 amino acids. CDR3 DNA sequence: TGCGCCAGCAGCTCGGAGAGGGTGCCGTCGGCTTTCTTT. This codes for CASSSERVPSAFF.

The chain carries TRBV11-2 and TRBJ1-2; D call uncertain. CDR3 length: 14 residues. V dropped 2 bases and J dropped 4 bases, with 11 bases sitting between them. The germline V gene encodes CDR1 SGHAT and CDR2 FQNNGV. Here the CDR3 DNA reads TGTGCCAGCAGCTTACGCCCGGGCCCCTATGGCTACACCTTC. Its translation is CASSLRPGPYGYTF.